This TCR beta chain was sequenced during a study of control samples from healthy donors and cancer patients. Germline V gene data show CDR1 as LGHDT and CDR2 as YNNKEL (reference sequence). Trimming shortened V by 0 bases and J by 5 bases, and 13 bases separated the two germline ends. This CDR3 region has 15 residues. Produced via immunoSEQ multiplex PCR; TCRdb's table is partial and in-frame only. The sample shows about 190,000 clones, roughly nine tenths of them seen only once. The chain links TRBV3-1 (or the pseudogene TRBV3-2) to TRBJ1-1, with D possibly matching TRBD1 (6 bases). The clonotype comes from a young man in good health. The sample comprised blood. CDR3: CASSQDAWGRTEAFF. DNA of the CDR3: TGTGCCAGCAGCCAAGATGCATGGGGGCGGACTGAAGCTTTCTTT.